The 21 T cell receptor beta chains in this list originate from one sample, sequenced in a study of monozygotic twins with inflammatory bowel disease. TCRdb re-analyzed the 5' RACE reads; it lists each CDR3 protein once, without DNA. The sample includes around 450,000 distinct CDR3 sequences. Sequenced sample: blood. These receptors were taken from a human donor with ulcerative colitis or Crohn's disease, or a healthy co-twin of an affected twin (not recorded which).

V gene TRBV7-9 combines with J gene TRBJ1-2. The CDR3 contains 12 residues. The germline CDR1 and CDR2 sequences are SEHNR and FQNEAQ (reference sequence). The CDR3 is CASSAGLGGYTF. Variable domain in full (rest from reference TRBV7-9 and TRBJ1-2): DTGVSQNPRHKITKRGQNVTFRCDPISEHNRLYWYRQTLGQGPEFLTYFQNEAQLEKSRLLSDRFSAERPKGSFSTLEIQRTEQGDSAMYLCASSAGLGGYTFGSGTRLTVV.

CDR3 loop: CASSPAMSTDTQYF. The chain links TRBV11-2 to TRBJ2-3. The germline gives CDR1 SGHAT, CDR2 FQNNGV. This CDR3 has 14 amino acids.

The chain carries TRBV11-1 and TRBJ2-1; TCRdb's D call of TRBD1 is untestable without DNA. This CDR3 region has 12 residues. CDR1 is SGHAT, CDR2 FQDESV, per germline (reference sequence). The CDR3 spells CASQTGYNEQFF.

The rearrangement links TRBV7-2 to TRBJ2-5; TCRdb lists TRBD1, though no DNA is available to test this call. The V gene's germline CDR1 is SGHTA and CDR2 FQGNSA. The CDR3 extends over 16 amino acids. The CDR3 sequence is CASSYTTTGGQETQYF.

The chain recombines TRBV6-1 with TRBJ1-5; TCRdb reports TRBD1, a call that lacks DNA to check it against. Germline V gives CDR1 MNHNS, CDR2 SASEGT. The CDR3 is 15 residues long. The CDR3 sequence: CASRSGTGGEQPQHF.

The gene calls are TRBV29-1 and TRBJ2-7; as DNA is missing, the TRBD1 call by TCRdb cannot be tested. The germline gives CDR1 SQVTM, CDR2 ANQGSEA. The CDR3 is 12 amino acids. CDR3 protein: CSVWDRGNEQYF.

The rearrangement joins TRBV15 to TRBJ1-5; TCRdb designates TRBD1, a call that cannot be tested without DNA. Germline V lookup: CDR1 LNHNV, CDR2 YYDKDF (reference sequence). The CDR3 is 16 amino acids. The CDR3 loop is CATSREDRGSSQPQHF.

CDR3 sequence: CAWSVRRRGANEKLFF. The gene calls are TRBV30 and TRBJ1-4; TCRdb reports TRBD1, a call that lacks DNA to check it against. Germline assignment: CDR1 GTSNPN and CDR2 SVGIG (reference sequence). The CDR3 covers 16 residues.

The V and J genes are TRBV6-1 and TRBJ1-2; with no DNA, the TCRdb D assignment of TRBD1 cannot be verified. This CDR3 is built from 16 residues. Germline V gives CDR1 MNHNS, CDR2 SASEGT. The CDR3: CASTFSRTGSNYGYTF.

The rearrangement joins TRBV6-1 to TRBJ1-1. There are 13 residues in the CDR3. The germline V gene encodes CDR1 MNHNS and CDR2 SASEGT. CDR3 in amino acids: CASNLAKNTEAFF.

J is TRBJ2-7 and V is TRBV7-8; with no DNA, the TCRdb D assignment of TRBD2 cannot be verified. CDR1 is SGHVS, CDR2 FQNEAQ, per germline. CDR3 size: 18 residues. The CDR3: CASSLEAAGEKFSYEQYF.

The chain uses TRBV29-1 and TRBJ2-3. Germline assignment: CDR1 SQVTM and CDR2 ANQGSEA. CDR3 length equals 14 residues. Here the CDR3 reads CSVPLGTTTDTQYF.

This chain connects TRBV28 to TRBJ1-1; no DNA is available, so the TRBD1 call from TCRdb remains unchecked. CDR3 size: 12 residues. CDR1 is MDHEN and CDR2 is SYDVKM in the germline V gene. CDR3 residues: CATNPGNTEAFF.

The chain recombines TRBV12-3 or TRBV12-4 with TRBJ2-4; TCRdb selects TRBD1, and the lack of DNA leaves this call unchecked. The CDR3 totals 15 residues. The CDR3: CASRQTTGAKNIQYF.

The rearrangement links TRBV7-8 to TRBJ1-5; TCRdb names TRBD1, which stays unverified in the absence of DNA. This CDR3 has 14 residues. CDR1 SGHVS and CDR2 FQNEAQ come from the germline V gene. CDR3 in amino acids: CASSPTGGNQPQHF.

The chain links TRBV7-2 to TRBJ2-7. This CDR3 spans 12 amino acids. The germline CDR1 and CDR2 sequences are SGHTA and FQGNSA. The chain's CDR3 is CASSLSTYEQYF.

This CDR3 is CASSLSGQGVETQYF. The rearrangement joins TRBV5-1 to TRBJ2-5; TCRdb's D gene call, TRBD1, goes unchecked for lack of DNA. The CDR3 contains 15 residues. CDR1 and CDR2 from the germline V gene are SGHRS and YFSETQ.

The CDR3 is CASRFGGVGGMNTDTQNF. This chain uses TRBV12-2 with TRBJ2-3; TCRdb gives TRBD1 as the D gene, but with no DNA this cannot be confirmed. TRBV12-2 is described as a pseudogene. There are 18 residues in the CDR3.

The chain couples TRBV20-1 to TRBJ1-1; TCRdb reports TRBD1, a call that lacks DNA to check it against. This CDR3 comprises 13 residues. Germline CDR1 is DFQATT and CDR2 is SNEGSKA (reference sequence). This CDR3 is CSASNGRNTEAFF.

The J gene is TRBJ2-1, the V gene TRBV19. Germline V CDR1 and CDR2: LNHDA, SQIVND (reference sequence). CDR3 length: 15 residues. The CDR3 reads CASRVDPSSYNEQFF.

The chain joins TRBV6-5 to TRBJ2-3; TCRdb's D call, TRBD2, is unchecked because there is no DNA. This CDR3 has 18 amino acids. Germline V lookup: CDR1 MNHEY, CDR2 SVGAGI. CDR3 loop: CASSYSLGLAGNTDTQYF.